This TCR beta chain was identified in a study of Graves' ophthalmopathy and Graves' hyperthyroidism (dated by TCRdb to 2017 to 2018). For the study in its entirety: Peripheral blood samples were taken at the time of initial diagnosis, before any treatment was given. The study used signatures of the TCR beta repertoire to tell Graves' ophthalmopathy apart from Graves' hyperthyroidism and to predict which patients would progress to ophthalmopathy. In total, around 130 blood samples were TCR-sequenced: 43 ophthalmopathy, roughly 80 hyperthyroidism and some 17 hyperthyroidism-to-ophthalmopathy patients. To explore V-J signatures that separate ophthalmopathy from hyperthyroidism, a discovery set of about 96 patients was enrolled, consisting of roughly 45 with ophthalmopathy and some 59 with stable hyperthyroidism. An independent validation cohort comprised about 20 hyperthyroidism patients and 15 to 17 patients who later progressed from hyperthyroidism to ophthalmopathy. In a handful of hyperthyroidism patients, the T-cell repertoire of thyroid tissue was compared with the T-cell repertoire of blood. Following sampling, methimazole starting at 30 mg daily was administered to hyperthyroidism patients, and high-dose intravenous methylprednisolone was administered to ophthalmopathy patients.

For repertoire sequencing, TCR beta CDR3 regions were amplified from RNA transcripts. The first round was an RT-PCR using HTBI primers with the Qiagen OneStep RT-PCR kit, and this first round was followed by a second-round multiplex PCR, then size selection and purification. Libraries were sequenced paired-end with 100 bp reads on an Illumina HiSeq2000. The study's own analysis went as follows. SOAPnuke was used for read processing, and reads with adapters, uncalled bases, a mean Phred below 15, or no exact constant-primer or identifier match were discarded. COPE v1.2.5 was used to merge high-quality paired reads. Each unique nucleotide sequence was treated as a clonotype, and MiTCR v1.1 was used to align the clonotypes to the IMGT TRB V, D and J references. Analysis was restricted to V-J combinations with a frequency above 0.0001, which covered 98% to 99.2% of repertoires. For each V-J combination, a TCR clonal expansion and chaos score was defined as the ratio of F50 clonal expansion to chaos observed in the TCRdist matrix. Welch's t-statistics and random forest were used to narrow the features down to about twelve V-J combinations, which were then fed into a naive Bayes classifier. The similarity between thyroid and blood repertoires was quantified using the Morisita-Horn index. TCRdb reran the public reads through fastp at Q25 and MiXCR, keeping productive beta chains. Every CDR3 protein is listed once, alongside the most common genes and DNA of its rows. The V and J calls here are based on TCRdb, not the publication. The sample records under 350,000 distinct CDR3 sequences, about a sixth of which are singletons. The top ten clones comprise 10% to 15% of the sample.

General study outcomes and caveats: In cross-validation, the 13-signature model distinguished ophthalmopathy from stable hyperthyroidism with about 89% sensitivity and approximately 81% specificity, while in the test set the corresponding values were approximately 79% and 70%. In validation, the model predicted ophthalmopathy progression with more than 70% sensitivity and less than 80% specificity; some twelve predicted patients were CT-confirmed with GO in a median of around 6 months. Sample size was not statistically predetermined, and group allocation was not concealed from the investigators. Most of the expanded thyroid clonotypes with a frequency above 0.001 were also detected in blood, and it was suggested that the thyroid immune response may be reflected by blood repertoires.

As regards this clonotype: What antigen it recognizes has not been identified. Qualities for individual bases were not recorded, and no much larger clone is one base off.

The ophthalmopathy patients had moderately to severely active disease, with a Clinical Activity Score of 3 or higher, a NOSPECS grade of 4 or higher, and a disease duration of less than 3 months. Patients with other autoimmune diseases, uncontrolled infections, pregnancy or lactation were excluded from the study. Diagnosis was based on clinical symptoms, serum thyroxine, TRAb, thyroid ultrasound and orbital computed tomography. Using Ficoll-Paque density gradient centrifugation, PBMCs were isolated from 10 ml of fresh peripheral blood. Trizol reagent was used to extract the total RNA, and its quality was then checked on an Agilent 2100 Bioanalyzer. From cysteine to phenylalanine, the CDR3 is 15 amino acids long. The DNA shown is the 45-base CDR3, in frame from base 1. A distance of 12 bases separates the germline ends of V and J, which lose 5 bases and 4 bases respectively. CDR1 and CDR2 are read off the germline V gene (reference sequence) as MNHEY and SMNVEV.

The receptor's source is an adult man with Graves' ophthalmopathy. This chain is built from TRBV27 and TRBJ2-6; D gene: possibly TRBD2, on 5 matching bases. The sample taken for sequencing was peripheral blood. The nucleotides read TGTGCCAGCAGTCCGCCGGGGTACGGGGCCAACGTCCTGACTTTC. The translation is CASSPPGYGANVLTF.